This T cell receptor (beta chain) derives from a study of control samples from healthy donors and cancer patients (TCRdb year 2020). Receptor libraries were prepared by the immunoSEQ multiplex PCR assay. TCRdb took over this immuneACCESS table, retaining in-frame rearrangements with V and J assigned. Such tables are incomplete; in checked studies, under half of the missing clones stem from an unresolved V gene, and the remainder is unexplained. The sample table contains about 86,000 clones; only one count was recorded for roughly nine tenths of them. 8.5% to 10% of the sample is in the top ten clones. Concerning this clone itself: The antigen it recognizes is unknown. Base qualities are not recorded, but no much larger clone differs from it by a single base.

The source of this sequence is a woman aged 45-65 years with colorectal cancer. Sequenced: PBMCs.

The DNA is TGTGCCAGCCATAGGGGGGGGCTCGGGACTGAAGCTTTCTTT. Its protein reads: CASHRGGLGTEAFF. Recombination joined TRBV19 with TRBJ1-1; TRBD1 is a weak D gene call, 6 bases matching. According to the germline V gene (reference sequence), CDR1 reads LNHDA and CDR2 reads SQIVND. The CDR3, cysteine through phenylalanine, is 14 amino acids long. Of all the DNA, just the CDR3 is kept, 42 bases in frame from base 1. V loses 9 bases, J loses 5 bases, and the germline ends lie 19 bases apart.